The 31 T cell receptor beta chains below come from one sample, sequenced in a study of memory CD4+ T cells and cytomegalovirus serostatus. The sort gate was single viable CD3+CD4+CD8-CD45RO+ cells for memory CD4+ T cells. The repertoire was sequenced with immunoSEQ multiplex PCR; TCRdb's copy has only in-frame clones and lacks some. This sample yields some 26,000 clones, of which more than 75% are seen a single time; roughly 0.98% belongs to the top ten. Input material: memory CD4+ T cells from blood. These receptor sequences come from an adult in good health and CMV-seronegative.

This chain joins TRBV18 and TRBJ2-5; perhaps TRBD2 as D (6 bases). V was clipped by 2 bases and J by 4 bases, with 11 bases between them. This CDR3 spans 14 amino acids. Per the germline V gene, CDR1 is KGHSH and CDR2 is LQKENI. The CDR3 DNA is TGTGCCAGCTCACCAGGAGCGGGTTTAGAGACCCAGTACTTC. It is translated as CASSPGAGLETQYF.

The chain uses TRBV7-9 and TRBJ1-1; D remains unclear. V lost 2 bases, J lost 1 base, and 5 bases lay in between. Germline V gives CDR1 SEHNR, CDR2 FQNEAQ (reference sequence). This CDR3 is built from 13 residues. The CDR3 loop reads CASSLQANTEAFF. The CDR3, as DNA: TGTGCCAGCAGCTTACAGGCGAACACTGAAGCTTTCTTT.

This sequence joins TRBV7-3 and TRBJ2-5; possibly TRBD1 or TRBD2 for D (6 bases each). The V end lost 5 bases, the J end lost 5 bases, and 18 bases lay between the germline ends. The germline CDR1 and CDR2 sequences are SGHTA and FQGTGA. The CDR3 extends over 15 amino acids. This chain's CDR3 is CASSRGRGRQETQYF. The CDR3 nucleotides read TGTGCCAGCAGCCGGGGCCGGGGGCGGCAGGAGACCCAGTACTTC.

The CDR3 loop reads CASSRLAGGYNEQFF. CDR3 DNA: TGTGCCAGCAGCCGGCTAGCGGGAGGCTACAATGAGCAGTTCTTC. The V call is TRBV14, the J call TRBJ2-1; TRBD2 agrees at 11 bases. Germline-derived CDR1 and CDR2 are SGHDN and FVKESK. The ends lost 4 bases at V and 3 bases at J; junction bases unmatched: 2. The CDR3 spans 15 residues.

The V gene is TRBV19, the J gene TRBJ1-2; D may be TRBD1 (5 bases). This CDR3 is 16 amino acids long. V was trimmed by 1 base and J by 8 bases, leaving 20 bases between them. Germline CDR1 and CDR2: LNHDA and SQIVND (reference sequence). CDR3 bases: TGTGCCAGTAGTATAGGGGACCGACGATTTACGGGAGGCTACACCTTC. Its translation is CASSIGDRRFTGGYTF.

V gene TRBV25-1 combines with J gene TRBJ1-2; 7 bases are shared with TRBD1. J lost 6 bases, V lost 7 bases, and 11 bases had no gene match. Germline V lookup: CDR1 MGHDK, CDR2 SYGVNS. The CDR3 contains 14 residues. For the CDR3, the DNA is TGTGCCAGCACCCAAAGGGGACAGACCGATGGCTACACCTTC. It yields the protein CASTQRGQTDGYTF.

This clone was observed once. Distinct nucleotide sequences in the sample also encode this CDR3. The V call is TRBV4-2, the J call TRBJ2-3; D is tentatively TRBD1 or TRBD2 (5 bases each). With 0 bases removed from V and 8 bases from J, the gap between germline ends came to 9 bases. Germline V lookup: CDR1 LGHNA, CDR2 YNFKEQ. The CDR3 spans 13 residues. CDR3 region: CASSQDSGGTQYF. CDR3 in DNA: TGTGCCAGCAGCCAAGACAGTGGGGGTACGCAGTATTTT.

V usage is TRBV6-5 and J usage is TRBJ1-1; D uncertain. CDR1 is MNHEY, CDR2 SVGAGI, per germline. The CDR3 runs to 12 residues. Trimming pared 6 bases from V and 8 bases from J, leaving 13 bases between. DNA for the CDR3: TGTGCCAGCAGCCTCTCCGGGATAGAAGCTTTCTTT. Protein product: CASSLSGIEAFF.

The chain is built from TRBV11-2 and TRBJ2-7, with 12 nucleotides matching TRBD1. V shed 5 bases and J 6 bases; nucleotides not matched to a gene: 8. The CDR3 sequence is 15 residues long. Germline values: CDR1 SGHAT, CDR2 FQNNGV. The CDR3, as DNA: TGTGCCAGCAGCAACCGGGACAGGGGGCAGAGCGAGCAGTACTTC. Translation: CASSNRDRGQSEQYF.

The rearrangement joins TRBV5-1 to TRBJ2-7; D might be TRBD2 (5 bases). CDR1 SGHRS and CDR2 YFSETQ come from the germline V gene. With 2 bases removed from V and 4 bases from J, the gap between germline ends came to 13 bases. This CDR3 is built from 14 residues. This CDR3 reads CASSFGGTVYEQYF. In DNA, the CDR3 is TGCGCCAGCAGCTTTGGAGGCACCGTGTACGAGCAGTACTTC.

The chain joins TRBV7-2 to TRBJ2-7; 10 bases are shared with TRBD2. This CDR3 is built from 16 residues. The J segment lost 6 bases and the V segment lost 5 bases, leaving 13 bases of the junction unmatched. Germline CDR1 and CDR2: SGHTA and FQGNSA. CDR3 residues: CASSPTSGTGFGEQYF. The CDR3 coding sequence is TGTGCCAGCAGCCCAACTAGCGGGACGGGCTTTGGCGAGCAGTACTTC.

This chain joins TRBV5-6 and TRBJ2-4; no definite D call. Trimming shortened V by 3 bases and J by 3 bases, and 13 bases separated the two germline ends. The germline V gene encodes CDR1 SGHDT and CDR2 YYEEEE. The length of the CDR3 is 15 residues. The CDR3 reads CASSSLRTGKNIQYF. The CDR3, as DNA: TGTGCCAGCAGCTCCCTTAGGACGGGCAAAAACATTCAGTACTTC.

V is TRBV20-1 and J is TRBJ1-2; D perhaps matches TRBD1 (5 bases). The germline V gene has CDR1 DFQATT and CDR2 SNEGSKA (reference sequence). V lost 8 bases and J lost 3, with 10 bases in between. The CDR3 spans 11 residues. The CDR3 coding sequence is TGCAGTTCCCAGGGTGACTATGGCTACACCTTC. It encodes CSSQGDYGYTF.

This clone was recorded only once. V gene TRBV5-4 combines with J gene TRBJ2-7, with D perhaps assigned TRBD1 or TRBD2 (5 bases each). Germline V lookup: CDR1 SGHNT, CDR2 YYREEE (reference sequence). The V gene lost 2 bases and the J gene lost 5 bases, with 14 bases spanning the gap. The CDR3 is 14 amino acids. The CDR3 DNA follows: TGTGCCAGCAGCTTTGGGGGTTCCTTGAACGAGCAGTACTTC. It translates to CASSFGGSLNEQYF.

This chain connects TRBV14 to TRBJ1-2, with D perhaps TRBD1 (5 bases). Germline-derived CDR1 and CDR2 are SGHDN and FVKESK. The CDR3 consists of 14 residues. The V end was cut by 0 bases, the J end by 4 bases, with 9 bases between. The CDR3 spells CASSQEGERYGYTF. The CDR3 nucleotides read TGTGCCAGCAGCCAAGAGGGGGAGCGCTATGGCTACACCTTC.

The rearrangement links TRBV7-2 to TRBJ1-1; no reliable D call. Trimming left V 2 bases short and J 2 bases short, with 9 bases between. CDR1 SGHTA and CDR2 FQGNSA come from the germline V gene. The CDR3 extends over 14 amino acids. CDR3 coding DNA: TGTGCCAGCAGCTTACCAGGACTTAACACTGAAGCTTTCTTT. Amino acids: CASSLPGLNTEAFF.

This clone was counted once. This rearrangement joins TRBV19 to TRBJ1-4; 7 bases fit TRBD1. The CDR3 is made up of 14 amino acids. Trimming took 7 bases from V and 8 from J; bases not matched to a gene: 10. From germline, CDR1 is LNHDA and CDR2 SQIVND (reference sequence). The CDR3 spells CASKERGRGEKLFF. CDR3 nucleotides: TGTGCCAGTAAGGAAAGGGGGCGAGGAGAAAAACTGTTTTTT.

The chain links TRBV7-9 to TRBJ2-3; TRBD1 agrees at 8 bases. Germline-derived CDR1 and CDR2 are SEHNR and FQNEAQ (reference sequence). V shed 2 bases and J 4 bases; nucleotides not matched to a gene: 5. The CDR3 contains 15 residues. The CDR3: CASSLSQGASDTQYF. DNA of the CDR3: TGTGCCAGCAGCTTAAGTCAGGGGGCGTCAGATACGCAGTATTTT.

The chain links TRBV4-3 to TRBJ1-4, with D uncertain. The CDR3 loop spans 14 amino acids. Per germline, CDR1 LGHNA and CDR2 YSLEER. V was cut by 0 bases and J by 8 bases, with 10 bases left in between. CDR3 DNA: TGCGCCAGCAGCCAAGAGCATGTTGTCGAAAAACTGTTTTTT. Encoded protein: CASSQEHVVEKLFF.

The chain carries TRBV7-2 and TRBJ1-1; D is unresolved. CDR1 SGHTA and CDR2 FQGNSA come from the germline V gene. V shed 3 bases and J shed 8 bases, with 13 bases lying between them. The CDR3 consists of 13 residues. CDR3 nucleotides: TGTGCCAGCAGCTTTTTAACGGAACTAGAAGCTTTCTTT. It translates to CASSFLTELEAFF.

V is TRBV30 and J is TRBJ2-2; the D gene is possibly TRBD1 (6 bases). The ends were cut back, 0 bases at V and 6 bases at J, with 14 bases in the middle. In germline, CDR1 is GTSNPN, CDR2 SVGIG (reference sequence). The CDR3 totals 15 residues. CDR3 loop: CAWSVGRGAAGELFF. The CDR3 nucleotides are TGTGCCTGGAGTGTAGGCAGGGGAGCGGCCGGGGAGCTGTTTTTT.

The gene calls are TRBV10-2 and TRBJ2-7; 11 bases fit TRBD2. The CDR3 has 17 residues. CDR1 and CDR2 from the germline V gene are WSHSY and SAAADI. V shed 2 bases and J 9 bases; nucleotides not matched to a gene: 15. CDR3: CASSEPYSTSGRGVQYF. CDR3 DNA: TGCGCCAGCAGTGAGCCCTACTCTACTAGCGGGAGAGGTGTGCAGTACTTC.

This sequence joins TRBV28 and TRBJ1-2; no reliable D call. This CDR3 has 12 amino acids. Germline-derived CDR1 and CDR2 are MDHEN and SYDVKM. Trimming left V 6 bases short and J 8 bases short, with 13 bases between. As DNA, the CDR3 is TGTGCCAGCAGAAGCCTGATGGTGGGCTACACCTTC. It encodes CASRSLMVGYTF.

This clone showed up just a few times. The CDR3 loop reads CASSLGRGLIMEQYF. The CDR3 region has the DNA TGTGCCAGCAGCTTAGGTCGGGGGCTAATTATGGAGCAGTACTTC. The chain links TRBV7-8 to TRBJ2-7; either TRBD1 or TRBD2 may fit D (6 bases each). V was shortened by 1 base and J by 7 bases, with 17 bases between the two germline ends. Germline V gene data show CDR1 as SGHVS and CDR2 as FQNEAQ. This CDR3 has 15 residues.

CDR3 sequence: CSVASSTKNIQYF. The CDR3 nucleotides read TGCAGCGTTGCATCCTCTACCAAAAACATTCAGTACTTC. V and J are TRBV29-1 and TRBJ2-4; D unresolved. CDR1 and CDR2 from the germline V gene are SQVTM and ANQGSEA. With 4 bases removed from V and 2 bases from J, the gap between germline ends came to 9 bases. CDR3 length: 13 residues.

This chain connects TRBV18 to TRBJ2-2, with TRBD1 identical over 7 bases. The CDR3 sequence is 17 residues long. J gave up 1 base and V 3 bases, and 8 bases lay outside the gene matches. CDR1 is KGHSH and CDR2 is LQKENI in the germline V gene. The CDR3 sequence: CASSPVLGQLNTGELFF. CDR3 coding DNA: TGTGCCAGCTCACCCGTACTGGGACAGTTGAACACCGGGGAGCTGTTTTTT. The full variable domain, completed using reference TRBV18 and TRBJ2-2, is NAGVMQNPRHLVRRRGQEARLRCSPMKGHSHVYWYRQLPEEGLKFMVYLQKENIIDESGMPKERFSAEFPKEGPSILRIQQVVRGDSAAYFCASSPVLGQLNTGELFFGEGSRLTVL.

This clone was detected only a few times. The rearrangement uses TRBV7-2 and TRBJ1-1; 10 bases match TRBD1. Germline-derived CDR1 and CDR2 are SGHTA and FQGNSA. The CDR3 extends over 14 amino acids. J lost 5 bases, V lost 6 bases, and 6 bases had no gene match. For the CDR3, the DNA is TGTGCCAGCAGGCCTAGGACAGGGGGGACTGAAGCTTTCTTT. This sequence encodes CASRPRTGGTEAFF.

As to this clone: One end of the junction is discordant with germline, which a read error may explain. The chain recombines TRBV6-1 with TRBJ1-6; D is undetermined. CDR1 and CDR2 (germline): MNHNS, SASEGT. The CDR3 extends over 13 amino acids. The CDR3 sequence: CASRGEYSSPLHF. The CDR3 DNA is TGTGCCAGCAGGGGAGAATATAGTTCACCCCTCCACTTT.

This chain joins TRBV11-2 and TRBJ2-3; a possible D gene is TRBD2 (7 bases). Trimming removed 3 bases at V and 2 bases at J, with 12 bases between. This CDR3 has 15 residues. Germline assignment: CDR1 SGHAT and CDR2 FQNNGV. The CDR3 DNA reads TGTGCCAGCAGCTTCGTACGGGGGGCCACAGATACGCAGTATTTT. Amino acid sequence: CASSFVRGATDTQYF.

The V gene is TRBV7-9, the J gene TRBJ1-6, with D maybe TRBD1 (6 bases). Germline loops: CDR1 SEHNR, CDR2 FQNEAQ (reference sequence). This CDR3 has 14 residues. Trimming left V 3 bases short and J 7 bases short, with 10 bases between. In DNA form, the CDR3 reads TGTGCCAGCAGCTTGGGACAATCAAATTCACCCCTCCACTTT. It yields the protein CASSLGQSNSPLHF.

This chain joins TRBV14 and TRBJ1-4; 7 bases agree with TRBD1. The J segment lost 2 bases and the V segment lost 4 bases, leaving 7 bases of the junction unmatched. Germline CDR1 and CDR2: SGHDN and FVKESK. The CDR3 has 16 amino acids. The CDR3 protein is CASSPNPGQTNEKLFF. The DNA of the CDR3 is TGTGCCAGCAGCCCCAATCCGGGACAGACTAATGAAAAACTGTTTTTT.